The rows below give T cell receptor beta chains drawn from one sample of a study of metastatic and nonmetastatic thyroid tumors. TCRdb re-analyzed the PCR reads through MiXCR. The sample gives 20,000 or so clones, about 40% of which show up once; about 20% is in the top ten. Sequencing used blood. The receptors stem from a male donor with papillary thyroid cancer or a benign thyroid nodule (not recorded which). Some clones in this sample may be carry-over from other donors' samples. The CDR3 runs from the conserved cysteine through the conserved F or W. D genes are given only for firm matches. Clone size is stated in some rows and not others, as once, few, many or a class when expanded.

>TRBD2|TRBJ2-1|TRBV20-1|few
TGCAGTGCTAGAGATGTTGACCGGACTAGCTACAATGAGCAGTTCTTC
CSARDVDRTSYNEQFF
>TRBD2|TRBJ2-1|TRBV7-9|many
TGTGCCAGCAGCTTAGGACTAGCGGTAAACTCCTACAATGAGCAGTTCTTC
CASSLGLAVNSYNEQFF
>TRBD1|TRBJ2-7|TRBV7-2|NA
TGTGCCAGCAGCCCCGGGGACAGGTCCTACGAGCAGTACTTC
CASSPGDRSYEQYF
>TRBD1|TRBJ1-1|TRBV27|medium-sized
TGTGCCAGCAGTTTAAGGTCAGGGGGCAATGAAGCTTTCTTT
CASSLRSGGNEAFF
>TRBD2|TRBJ2-1|TRBV11-2|medium-sized
TGTGCCAGCAGCTTAGGCCTAGCGGGCTACAATGAGCAGTTCTTC
CASSLGLAGYNEQFF
>NA|TRBJ2-3|TRBV6-1|few
TGTGCCAGCAGCCCTGTGGGGCAGGCCACAGATACGCAGTATTTT
CASSPVGQATDTQYF
>NA|TRBJ2-7|TRBV20-1|NA
TGCAGTGCTAGAGATCTTTACGAGCAGTACTTC
CSARDLYEQYF
>NA|TRBJ2-2|TRBV7-3|once
TGTGCCAGCAGCGGGGCATTCACCGGGGAGCTGTTTTTT
CASSGAFTGELFF
>NA|TRBJ2-6|TRBV19|NA
TGTGCCAGTAGTCTGACCGGGACACGAACCTCTGGGGCCAACGTCCTGACTTTC
CASSLTGTRTSGANVLTF
>NA|TRBJ1-1|TRBV10-1|NA
TGCGCCAGCATTCAAGGTGGGACCACTGAAGCTTTCTTT
CASIQGGTTEAFF
>NA|TRBJ2-1|TRBV14|many
TGTGCCAGCAGCTACGGACCCTACAATGAGCAGTTCTTC
CASSYGPYNEQFF
>TRBD2|TRBJ2-7|TRBV2|medium-sized
TGTGCCAGCAGTGAAGCTAGCGGGAGGAGCTACGAGCAGTACTTC
CASSEASGRSYEQYF
>TRBD2|TRBJ2-7|TRBV7-2|many
TGTGCCAGCAGCTTAGCACGCGGGGGTGAGCAGTACTTC
CASSLARGGEQYF
>NA|TRBJ2-6|TRBV2|many
TGTGCCAGCAGTGAAGCGCGTGGCCTAGGGGGGGCCAACGTCCTGACTTTC
CASSEARGLGGANVLTF
>NA|TRBJ1-1|TRBV11-1|once
TGTGCCAGCAGCTTATTTTCGAACACTGAAGCTTTCTTT
CASSLFSNTEAFF
>TRBD2|TRBJ2-7|TRBV5-5|NA
TGTGCCAGCAGCCCCGAGCCCGGGGGGGAATACGAGCAGTACTTC
CASSPEPGGEYEQYF
>NA|TRBJ2-7|TRBV11-2|NA
TGTGCCAGCAGCTTAGTTTACAGCTCCTACGAGCAGTACTTC
CASSLVYSSYEQYF
>NA|TRBJ1-2|TRBV2|many
TGTGCCAGCAGTGAAGGATCGGTTTTAATTAACTATGGCTACACCTTC
CASSEGSVLINYGYTF
>NA|TRBJ2-1|TRBV6-1|few
TGTGCCAGCAGTGAAGGCAGTAGCGGCCACAATGAGCAGTTCTTC
CASSEGSSGHNEQFF
>TRBD1|TRBJ1-2|TRBV3-1|many
TGTGCCAGCAGCCAAGGGCTAGGACAGGGGCTCAGCTATGGCTACACCTTC
CASSQGLGQGLSYGYTF
>NA|TRBJ2-1|TRBV6-1|NA
TGTGCCAGCACCTTGGACAGAGAGGGTGAGCAGTTCTTC
CASTLDREGEQFF
>NA|TRBJ2-7|TRBV20-1|NA
TGCAGTGCTAGCAGTCGGGCCGCCTACGAGCAGTACTTC
CSASSRAAYEQYF
>TRBD2|TRBJ2-5|TRBV13|medium-sized
TGTGCCAGCAGGAAGACTAGCAATGGAGAGACCCAGTACTTC
CASRKTSNGETQYF
>NA|TRBJ1-2|TRBV30|NA
TGTGCCTGGAGTGTAATTCCAGGGGTCCTTGGCTACACCTTC
CAWSVIPGVLGYTF
>NA|TRBJ1-4|TRBV9|NA
TGTGCCAGCAGCACTGATCCGGGGAATGGTGAAAAACTGTTTTTT
CASSTDPGNGEKLFF
>NA|TRBJ1-5|TRBV28|NA
TGTGCCAGCAGTTTAGCCAATCAGCCCCAGCATTTT
CASSLANQPQHF
>NA|TRBJ2-2|TRBV18|many
TGTGCCAGCTCACCACGGGTGAACACCGGGGAGCTGTTTTTT
CASSPRVNTGELFF
>TRBD1|TRBJ1-6|TRBV10-3|NA
TGTGCCATCAGTGAGTCGAGCCGAGTGGACAGGGGGCGCGGGACACCCCTCCACTTT
CAISESSRVDRGRGTPLHF
>NA|TRBJ2-1|TRBV28|many
TGTGCCAGTACTTCCAGGGATGAGCAGTTCTTC
CASTSRDEQFF
>NA|TRBJ2-2|TRBV6-4|few
TGTGCCAGCAGAGGAGACGGGGGCACCGGGGAGCTGTTTTTT
CASRGDGGTGELFF
>NA|TRBJ1-2|TRBV27|few
TGTGCCAGCAGTTTAGGGATTAACTATGGCTACACCTTC
CASSLGINYGYTF
>NA|TRBJ1-2|TRBV20-1|once
TGCAGTGCTAGATTCCGCCGGAGAGGTCTGGGGGGCTACACCTTC
CSARFRRRGLGGYTF
>TRBD2|TRBJ2-3|TRBV4-1|NA
TGCGCCAGCAATCTAGCGGGGGACAAAGATACGCAGTATTTT
CASNLAGDKDTQYF
>TRBD1|TRBJ2-7|TRBV5-1|once
TGCGCCAGCAGCTTGACCCCGGGACAGATCTCCGAGCAGTACTTC
CASSLTPGQISEQYF
>TRBD1|TRBJ2-7|TRBV19|NA
TGTGCCAGTAGTGCACCGGGACAGGGGTACGAGCAGTACTTC
CASSAPGQGYEQYF
>NA|TRBJ2-7|TRBV27|few
TGTGCCAGCAGTCGACGTGGCGCAGTCTACGAGCAGTACTTC
CASSRRGAVYEQYF
>NA|TRBJ1-3|TRBV6-1|medium-sized
TGTGCCAGCAGTGAAGGGGATCATCGGGGCAACACCATATATTTT
CASSEGDHRGNTIYF
>NA|TRBJ2-6|TRBV6-4|NA
TGTGCCAGCAGTGACACAACCTCTGGGGCCAACGTCCTGACTTTC
CASSDTTSGANVLTF
>NA|TRBJ1-4|TRBV7-9|many
TGTGCCAGCAGCTTAGGGTCCGGCGTTTGGGAACTGTTTTTT
CASSLGSGVWELFF
>TRBD1|TRBJ2-7|TRBV11-2|NA
TGTGCCAGCAGCTTAGGGACAGGAGACCTTAACGAGCAGTACTTC
CASSLGTGDLNEQYF
>NA|TRBJ2-7|TRBV5-1|many
TGCGCCAGCAGCAGGACAGTTAGTTACGAGCAGTACTTC
CASSRTVSYEQYF
>NA|TRBJ2-3|TRBV7-8|NA
TGTGCCAGCAGCTTCGCCGGACAGACCACAGATACGCAGTATTTT
CASSFAGQTTDTQYF